The clone carrying this T cell receptor beta chain occurred a few times. Its cognate antigen is unknown. TCRdb independently ran MiXCR on the RT-PCR reads; one entry per CDR3 protein. Of fewer than 700,000 distinct CDR3 sequences listed, 10% to 15% are singletons. This record belongs to a study of response to subunit inactivated influenza vaccine. Whole-study findings and limits: It was the authors' suggestion that each seasonal influenza vaccination recruits few new T cells.

CDR3 length equals 13 residues. V lost 6 bases, J lost 10 bases, and 13 bases lay in between. The germline V gene encodes CDR1 MDHEN and CDR2 SYDVKM. The source of this sequence is a man aged 45-65 years who received an inactivated influenza vaccine. V and J are TRBV28 and TRBJ1-6; TRBD1 might be the D (6 bases). Sequenced here: PBMCs from blood, sampled roughly 46 days after vaccination. The CDR3 loop reads CASRTQGNSPLHF. CDR3 bases: TGTGCCAGCAGGACACAGGGTAACTCACCCCTCCACTTT.